The 31 T cell receptor beta chains below come from one sample, sequenced in a study of PD-L1 blockade in urothelial cancer (dated by TCRdb to about 2017). Libraries were prepared through the immunoSEQ multiplex PCR assay. TCRdb took over this immuneACCESS table, retaining in-frame rearrangements with V and J assigned. Such tables are incomplete; in checked studies, under half of the missing clones stem from an unresolved V gene, and the remainder is unexplained. The sample table shows about 74,000 clones, and roughly 80% are seen once. The top ten hold roughly 4.5% of the sample. Specimen: PBMCs, collected around atezolizumab (anti-PD-L1) treatment. These receptors were collected from a man in his 70s with urothelial cancer.

V usage is TRBV18 and J usage is TRBJ2-5; the match to TRBD2 covers 10 bases. V lost 1 base to trimming and J lost 2 bases; unmatched junction nucleotides: 1. This CDR3 spans 15 amino acids. Germline V CDR1 and CDR2: KGHSH, LQKENI. The CDR3, as DNA: TGTGCCAGCTCACCACTAGCGGGAGGACAAGAGACCCAGTACTTC. This codes for CASSPLAGGQETQYF.

This clone occurred a few times. The J gene is TRBJ2-3, the V gene TRBV30; maybe TRBD2 (7 bases). This CDR3 comprises 13 residues. Trimming pared 2 bases from V and 8 bases from J, leaving 14 bases between. Germline values: CDR1 GTSNPN, CDR2 SVGIG (reference sequence). CDR3 in amino acids: CAWSLKGGGTQYF. CDR3 sequence (DNA): TGTGCCTGGAGTTTAAAGGGGGGGGGTACGCAGTATTTT.

The chain links TRBV7-2 to TRBJ1-4; D is possibly TRBD1 (5 bases). The CDR3 runs 15 residues. In germline, CDR1 is SGHTA, CDR2 FQGNSA. The V and J ends lost 4 bases and 0 bases respectively, with 9 bases between them. The CDR3 DNA reads TGTGCCAGCAGCTCAAGACAGACAACTAATGAAAAACTGTTTTTT. Protein product: CASSSRQTTNEKLFF.

This clone was counted a few times. The chain uses TRBV27 and TRBJ2-7; TRBD1 aligns across 10 bases. Germline CDR1 MNHEY, CDR2 SMNVEV (reference sequence). The CDR3 consists of 18 residues. Unmatched junction bases numbered 12, after V lost 0 bases and J lost 4 bases. CDR3 protein: CASSLSGQGFAQVYEQYF. Written as DNA, the CDR3 is TGTGCCAGCAGTTTATCGGGACAGGGGTTCGCGCAAGTGTACGAGCAGTACTTC.

The chain joins TRBV5-4 to TRBJ2-1; the D gene is possibly TRBD2 (6 bases). The CDR3 is 14 amino acids. The V and J ends lost 0 bases and 9 bases respectively, with 13 bases between them. CDR1 and CDR2 from the germline V gene are SGHNT and YYREEE (reference sequence). The CDR3 DNA is TGTGCCAGCAGCTTGGTGGCTAGCGACGGTGAGCAGTTCTTC. Translating gives CASSLVASDGEQFF.

This clone has only a few counts. This chain's CDR3 is CASRDSGTSSYNEQFF. The CDR3 coding sequence is TGTGCCAGCAGGGATAGCGGGACAAGCTCCTACAATGAGCAGTTCTTC. The chain employs TRBV2 and TRBJ2-1; 8 positions match TRBD2. Germline values: CDR1 SNHLY, CDR2 FYNNEI. The CDR3 covers 16 residues. The V and J ends lost 6 bases and 0 bases, in that order; junction bases with no gene match: 7.

In nucleotides, the CDR3 is TGTGCCAGCTCACCAGAAGCGGGCGGGACCGGGGAGCTGTTTTTT. It specifies CASSPEAGGTGELFF. The chain employs TRBV18 and TRBJ2-2; possibly TRBD2 for D (6 bases). CDR1 KGHSH and CDR2 LQKENI come from the germline V gene. This CDR3 contains 15 residues. V lost 2 bases and J lost 5, with 12 bases in between.

The rearrangement uses TRBV5-6 and TRBJ1-5; D remains ambiguous. CDR3 size: 15 residues. Trimming took 4 bases from V and 0 from J, leaving 11 bases between them. Germline values: CDR1 SGHDT, CDR2 YYEEEE. CDR3 nucleotide sequence: TGTGCCAGCAGCCCCAGCGGAAATAGCAATCAGCCCCAGCATTTT. The encoded protein is CASSPSGNSNQPQHF.

The V call is TRBV9, the J call TRBJ2-1; 12 bases fit TRBD1. The length of the CDR3 is 17 residues. V lost 0 bases to trimming and J lost 2 bases; unmatched junction nucleotides: 3. Germline assignment: CDR1 SGDLS and CDR2 YYNGEE. In nucleotides, the CDR3 is TGTGCCAGCAGCGTAGGCGGGACAGGGGGCCCCTACAATGAGCAGTTCTTC. This translates into CASSVGGTGGPYNEQFF.

The J gene is TRBJ2-2, the V gene TRBV6-6, with D tentatively TRBD2 (6 bases). V dropped 11 bases and J dropped 4 bases, with 14 bases sitting between them. The CDR3 covers 13 residues. The germline gives CDR1 MNHNY, CDR2 SVGAGI (reference sequence). This CDR3 is CAGAARGTGELFF. The CDR3 DNA is TGTGCCGGGGCGGCGCGGGGCACCGGGGAGCTGTTTTTT.

The chain recombines TRBV5-1 with TRBJ1-5; the match to TRBD1 covers 7 bases. Germline V CDR1 and CDR2: SGHRS, YFSETQ. This CDR3 is 14 amino acids long. Unmatched junction bases numbered 4, after V lost 4 bases and J lost 3 bases. CDR3 residues: CASSEGQINQPQHF. For the CDR3, the DNA is TGCGCCAGCAGCGAGGGACAGATCAATCAGCCCCAGCATTTT.

This chain connects TRBV7-8 to TRBJ1-1; weak D call: TRBD1 (6 bases). With 3 bases removed from V and 3 bases from J, the gap between germline ends came to 20 bases. Germline V lookup: CDR1 SGHVS, CDR2 FQNEAQ. The CDR3 runs to 17 residues. The CDR3 DNA reads as TGTGCCAGCAGCTTCCAGCCTCGGGGGGCCGGGCACACTGAAGCTTTCTTT. As protein: CASSFQPRGAGHTEAFF.

This chain links TRBV7-8 with TRBJ2-1; TRBD2 might be the D (5 bases). CDR1 and CDR2 from the germline V gene are SGHVS and FQNEAQ. This CDR3 comprises 13 residues. The ends were cut back, 0 bases at V and 9 bases at J, with 9 bases in the middle. DNA for the CDR3: TGTGCCAGCAGCTTAGCTGGTCGGGGTGAGCAGTTCTTC. Translated: CASSLAGRGEQFF.

This chain links TRBV11-1 with TRBJ2-5; tentatively, D is TRBD1 (6 bases). This CDR3 comprises 14 residues. The germline CDR1 and CDR2 sequences are SGHAT and FQDESV (reference sequence). V gave up 5 bases and J gave up 3 bases, with 13 bases separating them. CDR3 residues: CASSRYREKETQYF. As DNA, the CDR3 is TGTGCCAGCAGCCGATACAGGGAGAAAGAGACCCAGTACTTC. Using reference TRBV11-1 and TRBJ2-5 for the parts outside the CDR3, the full variable domain is EAEVAQSPRYKITEKSQAVAFWCDPISGHATLYWYRQILGQGPELLVQFQDESVVDDSQLPKDRFSAERLKGVDSTLKIQPAELGDSAMYLCASSRYREKETQYFGPGTRLLVL.

This clone occurred a few times. The chain joins TRBV7-9 to TRBJ1-3; no clear D gene. Per germline, CDR1 SEHNR and CDR2 FQNEAQ (reference sequence). The V end lost 5 bases, the J end lost 6 bases, and 8 bases lay between the germline ends. CDR3 length equals 12 residues. The CDR3 spells CASSVGQNTIYF. DNA of the CDR3: TGTGCCAGCAGCGTTGGGCAAAACACCATATATTTT. Together with reference TRBV7-9 and TRBJ1-3, the CDR3 gives the full variable domain: DTGVSQNPRHKITKRGQNVTFRCDPISEHNRLYWYRQTLGQGPEFLTYFQNEAQLEKSRLLSDRFSAERPKGSFSTLEIQRTEQGDSAMYLCASSVGQNTIYFGEGSWLTVV.

V is TRBV19 and J is TRBJ1-2; 10 nucleotides match TRBD1. The CDR3 has 15 amino acids. V shed 6 bases, J shed 4 bases, and the junction held 8 bases outside the gene matches. Germline loops: CDR1 LNHDA, CDR2 SQIVND (reference sequence). CDR3 nucleotide sequence: TGTGCCAGTAGGCCACGACAGGGGGCGGGCTATGGCTACACCTTC. This encodes CASRPRQGAGYGYTF.

The rearrangement uses TRBV5-4 and TRBJ2-7, with D perhaps TRBD2 (5 bases). The V gene lost 4 bases and the J gene lost 0 bases, with 14 bases spanning the gap. The length of the CDR3 is 15 residues. Germline loops: CDR1 SGHNT, CDR2 YYREEE (reference sequence). CDR3 sequence: CASSLGLSSSYEQYF. CDR3 sequence (DNA): TGTGCCAGCAGCCTTGGACTCTCGAGCTCCTACGAGCAGTACTTC.

This clone appeared once. The chain is built from TRBV11-1 and TRBJ2-5, with D maybe TRBD1 (7 bases). This CDR3 is built from 14 residues. Germline CDR1 is SGHAT and CDR2 is FQDESV (reference sequence). Trimming pared 5 bases from V and 1 base from J, leaving 11 bases between. CDR3 region: CASSRGDSQETQYF. DNA of the CDR3: TGTGCCAGCAGCCGCGGGGACAGCCAAGAGACCCAGTACTTC.

This rearrangement joins TRBV18 to TRBJ2-5; 13 nucleotides match TRBD2. Germline lookup yields CDR1 KGHSH and CDR2 LQKENI. After removal of 3 bases from V and 8 bases from J, the junction contained 12 bases not matched to a gene. This CDR3 comprises 17 residues. The CDR3 loop is CASSPAGGLAGKGTQYF. In DNA form, the CDR3 reads TGTGCCAGCTCACCCGCAGGGGGACTAGCGGGGAAAGGAACCCAGTACTTC.

The genes are TRBV5-1 and TRBJ2-4; 9 bases line up with TRBD2. Trimming removed 3 bases from V and 8 bases from J; junction bases left unmatched: 6. Germline CDR1 and CDR2: SGHRS and YFSETQ. This CDR3 comprises 14 residues. In DNA form, the CDR3 reads TGCGCCAGCAGCTCCGGACTAGCGTCGGACATTCAGTACTTC. Translation gives CASSSGLASDIQYF. Filled out from reference TRBV5-1 and TRBJ2-4, the complete variable domain reads KAGVTQTPRYLIKTRGQQVTLSCSPISGHRSVSWYQQTPGQGLQFLFEYFSETQRNKGNFPGRFSGRQFSNSRSEMNVSTLELGDSALYLCASSSGLASDIQYFGAGTRLSVL.

This clone was seen only once. The chain joins TRBV28 to TRBJ2-5; 7 bases match TRBD2. Trimming cost V 3 bases and J 0 bases; bases outside gene matches: 7. Germline-derived CDR1 and CDR2 are MDHEN and SYDVKM. The CDR3 has 16 amino acids. The CDR3 nucleotides are TGTGCCAGCAGTTTTAGTATCGGGACTAACCAAGAGACCCAGTACTTC. It specifies CASSFSIGTNQETQYF.

The rearrangement uses TRBV7-6 and TRBJ2-1; 8 bases agree with TRBD2. The CDR3 sequence is 16 residues long. V dropped 8 bases and J dropped 9; count of bases not matched to a gene: 18. Germline-derived CDR1 and CDR2 are SGHVS and FNYEAQ. The CDR3 DNA sequence: TGTGCCAGCGCTGGGGGGGGCGGGAGGCCTTCGGGTGAGCAGTTCTTC. Protein: CASAGGGGRPSGEQFF.

The gene calls are TRBV23-1 and TRBJ2-1; TRBD2 aligns across 7 bases. TRBV23-1 is known as an ORF, though its function is uncertain. The CDR3 spans 16 residues. V dropped 1 base and J dropped 4; count of bases not matched to a gene: 7. CDR3 in amino acids: CASSQLGLAEYNEQFF. CDR3 in DNA: TGCGCCAGCAGTCAATTGGGTCTAGCGGAATACAATGAGCAGTTCTTC.

The chain uses TRBV6-5 and TRBJ2-1, with D possibly TRBD2 on 6 matching bases. V was clipped by 5 bases and J by 7 bases, with 18 bases between them. Per germline, CDR1 MNHEY and CDR2 SVGAGI. The CDR3 spans 15 residues. CDR3 sequence reads: CASSAGYGGLNEQFF. In nucleotides, the CDR3 is TGTGCCAGCAGTGCCGGTTACGGGGGTCTTAATGAGCAGTTCTTC.

This chain uses TRBV7-2 with TRBJ2-7, with 10 bases that match TRBD1. The CDR3 contains 15 residues. The J segment lost 4 bases and the V segment lost 5 bases, leaving 8 bases of the junction unmatched. The V gene's germline CDR1 is SGHTA and CDR2 FQGNSA. CDR3 protein: CASSRAGQGSYEQYF. The DNA for the CDR3 is TGTGCCAGCAGCCGAGCGGGACAGGGGTCGTACGAGCAGTACTTC.

V is TRBV6-1 and J is TRBJ1-6; 7 positions match TRBD1. The V gene's germline CDR1 is MNHNS and CDR2 SASEGT. V dropped 6 bases and J dropped 7; count of bases not matched to a gene: 6. CDR3 length: 14 residues. The CDR3 loop is CASRSTGENSPLHF. CDR3 coding DNA: TGTGCCAGCAGGTCAACAGGGGAGAATTCACCCCTCCACTTT.

This chain links TRBV7-8 with TRBJ2-7, with D possibly TRBD2 on 5 matching bases. Trimming shortened V by 5 bases and J by 3 bases, and 17 bases separated the two germline ends. Germline loops: CDR1 SGHVS, CDR2 FQNEAQ. The CDR3 has 15 residues. DNA for the CDR3: TGTGCCAGCAGCCACCAGGATGGACTTAGCTACGAGCAGTACTTC. This gives the protein CASSHQDGLSYEQYF.

The gene calls are TRBV7-2 and TRBJ2-3; a possible D gene is TRBD2 (6 bases). Deletions cut 5 bases from V and 2 bases from J, with 11 bases between. This CDR3 comprises 14 residues. Germline V CDR1 and CDR2: SGHTA, FQGNSA. The CDR3 loop is CASSVREATDTQYF. The DNA for the CDR3 is TGTGCCAGCAGCGTGAGGGAGGCCACAGATACGCAGTATTTT.

The chain links TRBV9 to TRBJ2-3; 7 bases match TRBD2. The J segment lost 0 bases and the V segment lost 3 bases, leaving 4 bases of the junction unmatched. CDR3 length: 15 amino acids. Germline V gene lookup returns CDR1 SGDLS and CDR2 YYNGEE. In DNA, the CDR3 is TGTGCCAGCAGCGAGGCCGGGGGGAGCACAGATACGCAGTATTTT. This codes for CASSEAGGSTDTQYF. The entire variable domain, with the rest obtained from reference TRBV9 and TRBJ2-3, is as follows: DSGVTQTPKHLITATGQRVTLRCSPRSGDLSVYWYQQSLDQGLQFLIQYYNGEERAKGNILERFSAQQFPDLHSELNLSSLELGDSALYFCASSEAGGSTDTQYFGPGTRLTVL.

The genes are TRBV27 and TRBJ2-3; 9 nucleotides agree with TRBD2. V gave up 5 bases and J gave up 6 bases; unmatched junction bases: 9. The CDR3 is 15 amino acids. Germline-derived CDR1 and CDR2 are MNHEY and SMNVEV (reference sequence). DNA for the CDR3: TGTGCCAGCAGTGCCCTAGCGGGACGTTTCGATACGCAGTATTTT. Translated, it gives CASSALAGRFDTQYF.

The chain couples TRBV28 to TRBJ2-3; maybe TRBD2 (7 bases). The V and J ends lost 7 bases and 0 bases respectively, with 17 bases between them. The CDR3 totals 16 residues. The germline V gene has CDR1 MDHEN and CDR2 SYDVKM. In DNA form, the CDR3 reads TGTGCCAGCATTCCTAGGGGGGGTTCTAGCACAGATACGCAGTATTTT. Protein: CASIPRGGSSTDTQYF.